This T cell receptor (beta chain) was profiled in a study of tumor-infiltrating lymphocytes in oesophageal squamous cell carcinoma. At least ten counts were recorded for this clonotype. MiXCR, applied by TCRdb to the PCR reads, yields one record per CDR3 protein. Of 10,000 to 15,000 distinct CDR3 sequences in the sample, approximately 45% were seen once. V was pared by 6 bases and J by 9 bases, with 15 bases between. Looked up from germline, CDR1 is SNHLY and CDR2 is FYNNEI. CDR3 length: 14 residues. This TCR was recovered from a male donor with esophageal squamous cell carcinoma. This sequence joins TRBV2 and TRBJ1-6; perhaps TRBD1 as D (5 bases). The sample comprised normal esophageal tissue next to the tumor. The CDR3 DNA reads TGTGCCAGCAGGGGCCCCTCGGGGGGTTCACCCCTCCACTTT. Translation gives CASRGPSGGSPLHF.